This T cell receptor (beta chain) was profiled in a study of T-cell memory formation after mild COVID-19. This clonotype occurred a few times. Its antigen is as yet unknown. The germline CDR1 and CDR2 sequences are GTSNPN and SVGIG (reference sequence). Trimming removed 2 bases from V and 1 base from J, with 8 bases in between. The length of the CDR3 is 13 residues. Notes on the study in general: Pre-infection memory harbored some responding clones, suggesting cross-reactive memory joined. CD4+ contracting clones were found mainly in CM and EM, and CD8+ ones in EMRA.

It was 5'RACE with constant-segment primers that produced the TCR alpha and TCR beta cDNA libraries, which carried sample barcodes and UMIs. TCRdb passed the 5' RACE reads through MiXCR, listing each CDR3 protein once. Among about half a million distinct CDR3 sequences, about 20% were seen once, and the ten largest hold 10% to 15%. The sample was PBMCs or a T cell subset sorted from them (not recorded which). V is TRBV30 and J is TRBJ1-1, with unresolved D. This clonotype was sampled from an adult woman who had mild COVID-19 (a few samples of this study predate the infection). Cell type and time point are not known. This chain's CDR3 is CAWSKGQNTEAFF. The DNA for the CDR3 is TGTGCCTGGAGTAAAGGGCAGAACACTGAAGCTTTCTTT.